Listed below are T cell receptor beta chains from one sample, sequenced in a study of blood T cell repertoires in COVID-19. TCRdb's copy holds only in-frame clones and misses some; the assay was immunoSEQ multiplex PCR. The sample lists around 68,000 clones, roughly 89% occurring once. Specimen: peripheral blood. The receptors were gathered from a man aged 45-65 years with active COVID-19. Each CDR3 is given with its conserved first and last residue. The order of the fields is D gene, V gene, clone size, J gene, CDR3 protein, CDR3 DNA. A D gene is named only where the DNA matches it firmly. Only part of the rows carry a size: once, few, many, or a class if the clone is expanded.

d_call: TRBD1
v_call: TRBV7-9
clone_size: .
j_call: TRBJ2-3
cdr3_aa: CASSPDRGPDTQYF
cdr3_nt: TGTGCCAGCAGCCCAGACAGGGGCCCAGATACGCAGTATTTT

d_call: TRBD1
v_call: TRBV5-6
clone_size: .
j_call: TRBJ1-6
cdr3_aa: CASSRDRNNNSPLHF
cdr3_nt: TGTGCCAGCAGCCGGGACAGAAATAATAATTCACCCCTCCACTTT

d_call: .
v_call: TRBV24-1
clone_size: .
j_call: TRBJ1-2
cdr3_aa: CATRRHSKGYTF
cdr3_nt: TGTGCCACCAGGAGACATTCTAAGGGCTACACCTTC

d_call: .
v_call: TRBV7-2
clone_size: few
j_call: TRBJ2-7
cdr3_aa: CASSLIGRATSSYEQYF
cdr3_nt: TGTGCCAGCAGCTTAATCGGCCGAGCGACGAGCTCCTACGAGCAGTACTTC

d_call: TRBD1
v_call: TRBV5-4
clone_size: .
j_call: TRBJ1-2
cdr3_aa: CASSEGQGDSGYTF
cdr3_nt: TGTGCCAGCAGCGAGGGACAGGGGGATAGCGGCTACACCTTC

d_call: TRBD1
v_call: TRBV6-2/TRBV6-3
clone_size: .
j_call: TRBJ1-2
cdr3_aa: CASSDRGSNYGYTF
cdr3_nt: TGTGCCAGCAGCGACAGGGGGAGTAACTATGGCTACACCTTC

d_call: TRBD2
v_call: TRBV5-1
clone_size: once
j_call: TRBJ2-3
cdr3_aa: CASRPLAGGADTQYF
cdr3_nt: TGCGCCAGCAGGCCTCTAGCGGGGGGGGCAGATACGCAGTATTTT

d_call: .
v_call: TRBV2
clone_size: .
j_call: TRBJ1-2
cdr3_aa: CASSYEGTNYGYTF
cdr3_nt: TGTGCCAGCAGTTATGAAGGGACAAACTATGGCTACACCTTC

d_call: .
v_call: TRBV30
clone_size: .
j_call: TRBJ1-1
cdr3_aa: CAWSVGPAEAFF
cdr3_nt: TGTGCCTGGAGTGTTGGGCCGGCAGAAGCTTTCTTT

d_call: TRBD1
v_call: TRBV18
clone_size: .
j_call: TRBJ2-3
cdr3_aa: CASSPRGQATDTQYF
cdr3_nt: TGTGCCAGCTCACCACGGGGACAGGCCACAGATACGCAGTATTTT

d_call: .
v_call: TRBV3-1/TRBV3-2
clone_size: .
j_call: TRBJ2-1
cdr3_aa: CASSQVYEQFF
cdr3_nt: TGTGCCAGCAGCCAAGTATATGAGCAGTTCTTC

d_call: TRBD2
v_call: TRBV4-1
clone_size: .
j_call: TRBJ2-1
cdr3_aa: CASSQDGIAGVYNEQFF
cdr3_nt: TGCGCCAGCAGCCAAGATGGAATAGCGGGGGTCTACAATGAGCAGTTCTTC

d_call: .
v_call: TRBV29-1
clone_size: once
j_call: TRBJ2-2
cdr3_aa: CSVGGVTGELFF
cdr3_nt: TGCAGCGTTGGAGGAGTCACCGGGGAGCTGTTTTTT

d_call: .
v_call: TRBV5-4
clone_size: .
j_call: TRBJ1-1
cdr3_aa: CASSFWSGVGAFF
cdr3_nt: TGTGCCAGCAGCTTTTGGTCAGGGGTGGGAGCTTTCTTT

d_call: TRBD1
v_call: TRBV18
clone_size: .
j_call: TRBJ2-7
cdr3_aa: CASSLPGQGNYEQYF
cdr3_nt: TGTGCCAGCTCACTCCCGGGACAGGGGAACTACGAGCAGTACTTC

d_call: TRBD2
v_call: TRBV19
clone_size: .
j_call: TRBJ2-3
cdr3_aa: CASSRRPPGLAGVVVSTDTQYF
cdr3_nt: TGTGCCAGTAGTCGGCGCCCTCCGGGACTAGCGGGGGTAGTGGTTAGCACAGATACGCAGTATTTT

d_call: TRBD2
v_call: TRBV6-5
clone_size: .
j_call: TRBJ2-5
cdr3_aa: CASSRTSQLETQYF
cdr3_nt: TGTGCCAGCAGTAGGACTAGCCAGTTAGAGACCCAGTACTTC

d_call: .
v_call: TRBV5-1
clone_size: .
j_call: TRBJ1-1
cdr3_aa: CASSLTPSRLDTEAFF
cdr3_nt: TGCGCCAGCAGCTTGACACCGAGCAGGCTGGACACTGAAGCTTTCTTT

d_call: TRBD1
v_call: TRBV7-9
clone_size: .
j_call: TRBJ2-5
cdr3_aa: CASSSQDRGGLETQYF
cdr3_nt: TGTGCCAGCAGCTCTCAGGACAGGGGTGGGTTAGAGACCCAGTACTTC

d_call: .
v_call: TRBV15
clone_size: .
j_call: TRBJ1-4
cdr3_aa: CATSRDRRSASEKLFF
cdr3_nt: TGTGCCACCAGCAGAGATCGCCGCTCTGCTAGTGAAAAACTGTTTTTT

d_call: .
v_call: TRBV7-8
clone_size: .
j_call: TRBJ1-2
cdr3_aa: CASSPRANYGYTF
cdr3_nt: TGTGCCAGCAGCCCCAGGGCTAACTATGGCTACACCTTC

d_call: TRBD1
v_call: TRBV5-4
clone_size: .
j_call: TRBJ2-2
cdr3_aa: CASSWTGDGELFF
cdr3_nt: TGTGCCAGCAGCTGGACAGGGGACGGGGAGCTGTTTTTT

d_call: .
v_call: TRBV13
clone_size: .
j_call: TRBJ2-2
cdr3_aa: CASSFYPNRVTGELFF
cdr3_nt: TGTGCCAGCAGCTTCTATCCAAACAGGGTGACCGGGGAGCTGTTTTTT

d_call: TRBD1
v_call: TRBV5-6
clone_size: .
j_call: TRBJ2-1
cdr3_aa: CASSLSPGQGGNEQFF
cdr3_nt: TGTGCCAGCAGCTTGTCCCCGGGACAGGGGGGAAATGAGCAGTTCTTC

d_call: TRBD1
v_call: TRBV11-2
clone_size: .
j_call: TRBJ1-4
cdr3_aa: CASSSPGQGVGGKLFF
cdr3_nt: TGTGCCAGCAGCAGCCCGGGACAGGGCGTCGGGGGAAAACTGTTTTTT

d_call: TRBD2
v_call: TRBV7-2
clone_size: .
j_call: TRBJ2-7
cdr3_aa: CASSSSSGAYEQYF
cdr3_nt: TGTGCCAGCAGCTCTTCTAGCGGGGCCTACGAGCAGTACTTC

d_call: TRBD1
v_call: TRBV5-1
clone_size: few
j_call: TRBJ2-7
cdr3_aa: CASSLTGGLPAYEQYF
cdr3_nt: TGCGCCAGCAGCTTAACAGGGGGGCTCCCTGCCTACGAGCAGTACTTC

d_call: TRBD1
v_call: TRBV18
clone_size: .
j_call: TRBJ2-1
cdr3_aa: CASSPGQGSGNEQFF
cdr3_nt: TGTGCCAGCTCACCAGGACAGGGGAGTGGCAATGAGCAGTTCTTC

d_call: .
v_call: TRBV7-9
clone_size: .
j_call: TRBJ1-2
cdr3_aa: CASSLGETGLGGYTF
cdr3_nt: TGTGCCAGCAGCTTAGGGGAGACAGGATTGGGAGGCTACACCTTC

d_call: TRBD1
v_call: TRBV29-1
clone_size: .
j_call: TRBJ1-1
cdr3_aa: CSVEVVPGGSTEAFF
cdr3_nt: TGCAGCGTTGAAGTCGTTCCAGGGGGCTCTACTGAAGCTTTCTTT

d_call: TRBD2
v_call: TRBV7-8
clone_size: .
j_call: TRBJ2-7
cdr3_aa: CASSEGLAGGDPYEQYF
cdr3_nt: TGTGCCAGCAGCGAGGGACTAGCGGGCGGTGACCCCTACGAGCAGTACTTC

d_call: .
v_call: TRBV21-1
clone_size: once
j_call: TRBJ2-5
cdr3_aa: CASSPHRSRGKPFVQETQYF
cdr3_nt: TGTGCCAGCAGCCCCCACCGTTCGAGAGGGAAACCGTTCGTGCAAGAGACCCAGTACTTC

d_call: .
v_call: TRBV27
clone_size: .
j_call: TRBJ1-1
cdr3_aa: CASGVTEAFF
cdr3_nt: TGTGCCAGTGGAGTCACTGAAGCTTTCTTT

d_call: TRBD1
v_call: TRBV19
clone_size: .
j_call: TRBJ2-7
cdr3_aa: CASRDSLYEQYF
cdr3_nt: TGTGCCAGCCGGGACAGCCTCTACGAGCAGTACTTC

d_call: .
v_call: TRBV18
clone_size: .
j_call: TRBJ2-4
cdr3_aa: CASSPALAGLAKNIQYF
cdr3_nt: TGTGCCAGCTCACCAGCACTAGCTGGTCTAGCCAAAAACATTCAGTACTTC

d_call: TRBD2
v_call: TRBV7-8
clone_size: .
j_call: TRBJ2-5
cdr3_aa: CASSASGGRQETQYF
cdr3_nt: TGTGCCAGCAGCGCGAGCGGGGGGCGCCAAGAGACCCAGTACTTC

d_call: TRBD1
v_call: TRBV6-1
clone_size: .
j_call: TRBJ2-1
cdr3_aa: CASSEGDRTGRIRDNEQFF
cdr3_nt: TGTGCCAGCAGTGAAGGAGATCGGACAGGGCGGATAAGAGACAATGAGCAGTTCTTC

d_call: TRBD1
v_call: TRBV9
clone_size: .
j_call: TRBJ2-3
cdr3_aa: CASSRGQGTDTQYF
cdr3_nt: TGTGCCAGCAGCAGAGGACAGGGGACAGATACGCAGTATTTT

d_call: .
v_call: TRBV2
clone_size: .
j_call: TRBJ1-6
cdr3_aa: CASSEVDSGTLHF
cdr3_nt: TGTGCCAGCAGTGAAGTGGACAGCGGAACCCTCCACTTT

d_call: .
v_call: TRBV7-2
clone_size: .
j_call: TRBJ1-4
cdr3_aa: CASSLDSQYEKLFF
cdr3_nt: TGTGCCAGCAGCCTGGACAGCCAGTATGAAAAACTGTTTTTT

d_call: TRBD1
v_call: TRBV7-2
clone_size: .
j_call: TRBJ1-2
cdr3_aa: CASSQDRVHYGYTF
cdr3_nt: TGTGCCAGCAGCCAGGACAGGGTTCACTATGGCTACACCTTC

d_call: .
v_call: TRBV12-3/TRBV12-4
clone_size: .
j_call: TRBJ2-7
cdr3_aa: CASSFSRDEQYF
cdr3_nt: TGTGCCAGCAGTTTCAGCCGGGACGAGCAGTACTTC

d_call: .
v_call: TRBV3-1/TRBV3-2
clone_size: few
j_call: TRBJ1-2
cdr3_aa: CASSQGYGSYTF
cdr3_nt: TGTGCCAGCAGCCAAGGTTACGGGAGCTACACCTTC

d_call: .
v_call: TRBV5-1
clone_size: .
j_call: TRBJ2-5
cdr3_aa: CASSTPDNNQETQYF
cdr3_nt: TGCGCCAGCAGCACACCAGACAATAACCAAGAGACCCAGTACTTC

d_call: .
v_call: TRBV6-2/TRBV6-3
clone_size: once
j_call: TRBJ1-3
cdr3_aa: CASSYRDRTDQFSGNTIYF
cdr3_nt: TGTGCCAGCAGTTACCGGGATAGGACAGACCAATTCTCTGGAAACACCATATATTTT

d_call: .
v_call: TRBV6-2/TRBV6-3
clone_size: few
j_call: TRBJ1-6
cdr3_aa: CASSPYGAGRNSPLHF
cdr3_nt: TGTGCCAGCAGCCCTTACGGGGCGGGAAGGAATTCACCCCTCCACTTT

d_call: TRBD1
v_call: TRBV2
clone_size: .
j_call: TRBJ1-1
cdr3_aa: CASLGQGYTEAFF
cdr3_nt: TGTGCCAGCCTCGGACAGGGGTACACTGAAGCTTTCTTT

d_call: .
v_call: TRBV6-2/TRBV6-3
clone_size: .
j_call: TRBJ1-5
cdr3_aa: CASSYPGLWGQPQHF
cdr3_nt: TGTGCCAGCAGTTACCCGGGACTCTGGGGTCAGCCCCAGCATTTT

d_call: TRBD1
v_call: TRBV3-1/TRBV3-2
clone_size: .
j_call: TRBJ2-1
cdr3_aa: CASSQWTGANEQFF
cdr3_nt: TGTGCCAGCAGCCAATGGACAGGGGCCAATGAGCAGTTCTTC

d_call: TRBD2
v_call: TRBV4-3
clone_size: .
j_call: TRBJ2-3
cdr3_aa: CASSQDRLGLAATDTQYF
cdr3_nt: TGCGCCAGCAGCCAAGATAGGTTGGGACTAGCGGCCACAGATACGCAGTATTTT

d_call: .
v_call: TRBV9
clone_size: once
j_call: TRBJ2-3
cdr3_aa: CASSVGTASTDTQYF
cdr3_nt: TGTGCCAGCAGCGTAGGAACAGCTAGCACAGATACGCAGTATTTT

d_call: TRBD1
v_call: TRBV2
clone_size: .
j_call: TRBJ2-2
cdr3_aa: CASSRQGRDTGELFF
cdr3_nt: TGTGCCAGCAGTCGACAGGGGCGGGACACCGGGGAGCTGTTTTTT

d_call: TRBD1
v_call: TRBV5-1
clone_size: .
j_call: TRBJ2-3
cdr3_aa: CASSARTGTTDTQYF
cdr3_nt: TGCGCCAGCAGCGCCCGGACAGGGACAACAGATACGCAGTATTTT